The sequence of this TCR beta chain was determined in a study of cytomegalovirus exposure and HLA in healthy donors. In regard to this clone: The antigen is not known.

The PCR used 60 Vbeta and 13 Jbeta primers. The data were produced by immunoSEQ multiplex PCR, yet TCRdb's version contains in-frame clones alone and is incomplete. This sample's table reports 100,000 to 150,000 clones. This CDR3 has 16 amino acids. With 4 bases clipped from V and 0 bases from J, the junction kept 5 bases outside the gene matches. The germline V gene has CDR1 SNHLY and CDR2 FYNNEI. Broader study findings: Follow-up analysis later connected one missense variant in DCLRE1C with trimming of TCR beta V- and J-genes.

This sequence was found in a man younger than 35 in good health and CMV-seronegative. The V and J genes are TRBV2 and TRBJ2-2; 7 nucleotides agree with TRBD1. The sample consisted of PBMCs. The CDR3 region has the DNA TGTGCCAGCAGTGTCCGAGACAGGGCGAACACCGGGGAGCTGTTTTTT. Its protein is CASSVRDRANTGELFF.